The source of this TCR beta chain is a study of human T cells and chemical hapten exposure. Study summary: 2% DPC applied to a 2 cm by 2 cm arm area sensitized donors.

This sample's time point: pre-sensitization, week 0. Treatment defined: therapeutic diphenylcyclopropenone sensitization with weekly scalp DPC. People who gave samples had alopecia, were 18 to 70 years old, and were suitable for DPC. Unseparated into fractions, whole blood served as the source from which total RNA was extracted. TCRdb passed the RACE reads through MiXCR, listing each CDR3 protein once. The table lists around 100,000 distinct CDR3 sequences, roughly a tenth of them singletons. Germline values: CDR1 GTSNPN, CDR2 SVGIG (reference sequence). CDR3 length equals 15 residues. Points on this clonotype: This may be a read error: a much more frequent sequence differs by one nucleotide.

The material sequenced was whole blood, taken in connection with sensitization to the hapten diphenylcyclopropenone (DPC). The receptor was derived from a woman aged 55 to 70 with alopecia areata. Some clones in this sample may be carry-over from other donors' samples. The genes are TRBV30 and TRBJ2-5; D might be TRBD2 (6 bases). This CDR3 is CAWSAAGGSRETHYF. The CDR3, as DNA: TGTGCCTGGAGTGCTGCGGGCGGATCCCGGGAGACCCACTACTTC.